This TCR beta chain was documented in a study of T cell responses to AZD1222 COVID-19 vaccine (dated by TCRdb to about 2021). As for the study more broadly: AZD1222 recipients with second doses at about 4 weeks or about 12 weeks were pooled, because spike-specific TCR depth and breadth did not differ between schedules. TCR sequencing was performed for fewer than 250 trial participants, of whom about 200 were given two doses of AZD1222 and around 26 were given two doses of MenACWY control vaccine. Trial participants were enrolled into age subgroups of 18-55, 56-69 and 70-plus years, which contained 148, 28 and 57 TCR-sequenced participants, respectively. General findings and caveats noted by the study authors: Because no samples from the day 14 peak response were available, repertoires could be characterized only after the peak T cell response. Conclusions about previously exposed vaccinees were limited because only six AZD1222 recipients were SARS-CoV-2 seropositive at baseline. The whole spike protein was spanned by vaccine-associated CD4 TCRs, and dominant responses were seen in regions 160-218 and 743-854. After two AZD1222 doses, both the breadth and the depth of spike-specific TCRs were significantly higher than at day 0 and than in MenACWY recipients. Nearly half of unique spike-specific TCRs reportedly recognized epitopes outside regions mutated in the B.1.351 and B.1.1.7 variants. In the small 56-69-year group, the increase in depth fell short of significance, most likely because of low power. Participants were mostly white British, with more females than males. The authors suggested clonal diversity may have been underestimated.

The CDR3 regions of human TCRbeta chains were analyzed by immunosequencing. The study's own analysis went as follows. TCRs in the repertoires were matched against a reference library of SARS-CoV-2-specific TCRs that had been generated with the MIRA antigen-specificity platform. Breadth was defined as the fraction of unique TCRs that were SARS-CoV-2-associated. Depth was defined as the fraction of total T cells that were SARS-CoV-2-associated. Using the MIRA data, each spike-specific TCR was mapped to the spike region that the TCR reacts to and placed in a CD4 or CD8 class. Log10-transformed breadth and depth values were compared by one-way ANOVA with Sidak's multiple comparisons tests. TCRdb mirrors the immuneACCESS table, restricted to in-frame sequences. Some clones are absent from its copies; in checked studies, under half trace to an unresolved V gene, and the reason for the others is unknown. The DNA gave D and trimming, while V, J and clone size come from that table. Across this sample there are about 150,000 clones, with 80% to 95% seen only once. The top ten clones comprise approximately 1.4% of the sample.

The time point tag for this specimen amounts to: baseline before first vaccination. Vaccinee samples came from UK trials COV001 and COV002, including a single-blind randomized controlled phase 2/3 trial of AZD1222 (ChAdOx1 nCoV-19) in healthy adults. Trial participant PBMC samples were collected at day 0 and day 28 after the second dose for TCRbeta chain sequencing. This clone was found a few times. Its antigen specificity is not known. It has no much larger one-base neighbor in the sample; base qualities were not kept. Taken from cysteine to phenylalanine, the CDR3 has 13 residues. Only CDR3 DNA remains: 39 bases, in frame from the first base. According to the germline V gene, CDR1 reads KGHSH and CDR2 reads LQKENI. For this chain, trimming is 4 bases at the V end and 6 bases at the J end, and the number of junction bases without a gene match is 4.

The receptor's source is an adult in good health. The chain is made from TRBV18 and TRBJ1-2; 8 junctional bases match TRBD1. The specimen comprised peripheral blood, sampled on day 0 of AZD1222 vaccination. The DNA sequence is TGTGCCAGCTCACGGACAGGGACGGATGGCTACACCTTC. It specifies CASSRTGTDGYTF.